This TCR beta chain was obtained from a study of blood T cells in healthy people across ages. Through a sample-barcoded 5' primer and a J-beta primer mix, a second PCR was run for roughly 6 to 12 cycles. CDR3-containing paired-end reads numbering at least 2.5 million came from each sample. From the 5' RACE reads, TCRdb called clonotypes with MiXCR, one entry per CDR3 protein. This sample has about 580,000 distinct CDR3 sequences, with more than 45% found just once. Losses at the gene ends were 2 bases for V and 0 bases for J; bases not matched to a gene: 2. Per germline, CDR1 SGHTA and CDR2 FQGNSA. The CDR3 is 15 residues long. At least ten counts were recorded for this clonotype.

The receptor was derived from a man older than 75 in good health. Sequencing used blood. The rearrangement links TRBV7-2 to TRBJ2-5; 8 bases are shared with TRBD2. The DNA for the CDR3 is TGTGCCAGCAGCTTACTTAGCGGGGACCAAGAGACCCAGTACTTC. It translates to CASSLLSGDQETQYF. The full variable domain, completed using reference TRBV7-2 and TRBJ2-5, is GAGVSQSPSNKVTEKGKDVELRCDPISGHTALYWYRQSLGQGLEFLIYFQGNSAPDKSGLPSDRFSAERTGGSVSTLTIQRTQQEDSAVYLCASSLLSGDQETQYFGPGTRLLVL.